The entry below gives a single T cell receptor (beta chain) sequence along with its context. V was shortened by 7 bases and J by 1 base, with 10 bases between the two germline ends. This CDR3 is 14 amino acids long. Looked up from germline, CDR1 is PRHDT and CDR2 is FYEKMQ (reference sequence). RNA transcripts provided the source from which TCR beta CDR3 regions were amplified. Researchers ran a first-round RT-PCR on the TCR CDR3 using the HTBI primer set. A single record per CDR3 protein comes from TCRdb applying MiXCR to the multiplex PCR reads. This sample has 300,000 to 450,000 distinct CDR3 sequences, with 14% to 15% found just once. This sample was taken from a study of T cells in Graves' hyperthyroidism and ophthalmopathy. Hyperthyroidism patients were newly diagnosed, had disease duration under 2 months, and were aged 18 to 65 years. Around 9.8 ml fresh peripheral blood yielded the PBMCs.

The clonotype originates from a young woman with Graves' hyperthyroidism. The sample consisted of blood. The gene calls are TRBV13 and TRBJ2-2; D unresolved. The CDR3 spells CASTLGRNTGELFF. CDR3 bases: TGTGCCAGCACCCTTGGGCGGAACACCGGGGAGCTGTTTTTT.